This TCR beta chain is from a study of blood T cell repertoires in COVID-19. CDR3 size: 13 residues. CDR1 is MNHEY and CDR2 is SVGAGI in the germline V gene. The germline V and J ends were trimmed by 0 bases and 6 bases, with 7 bases remaining between them. Original processing notes: Researchers report that nucleated cell counts were estimated from reference gene primer amplification. Clones were sequenced by immunoSEQ multiplex PCR, and TCRdb holds only the in-frame ones, with some missing. Clone size and the V and J calls come from that table; the DNA yielded D and trimming. The sample contains about 190,000 clones, 84% of which appear only once.

Sequencing was done on a sample of peripheral blood. The source is a man aged 25 to 40 with active or convalescent COVID-19. V gene TRBV6-5 combines with J gene TRBJ2-3, with D perhaps TRBD2 (5 bases). The CDR3 loop reads CASSYSRGDTQYF. In nucleotides, the CDR3 is TGTGCCAGCAGTTACTCGAGAGGGGATACGCAGTATTTT.